This T cell receptor (beta chain) stems from a study of blood T cell repertoires in COVID-19. Across the whole study: Samples taken during acute and convalescent COVID-19 were collected in the United States, Italy and Spain. Sources were T cells, B-cell-depleted T cells, or PBMCs; the material itself was cDNA or gDNA.

Original data processing: Nucleated cell number was recorded as an estimate derived from reference gene primer amplification. Repertoires were generated with immunoSEQ multiplex PCR, while TCRdb's copy carries only in-frame clones and drops some. That table gives V, J and clone size, and the DNA gave D and trimming. The sample yields more than 85,000 clones, approximately 91% seen once. This clone occurred a few times. V shed 7 bases and J shed 3 bases, with 11 bases lying between them. This CDR3 is built from 12 residues. Germline V gene lookup returns CDR1 SGDLS and CDR2 YYNGEE. The sequencing sample was made of peripheral blood. The chain has TRBV9 and TRBJ2-7; D might be TRBD2 (5 bases). The TCR comes from a woman in her sixties or seventies with acute or convalescent COVID-19. CDR3 in DNA: TGTGCCAGCTCGGCGGAGGACTACGAGCAGTACTTC. Its translation: CASSAEDYEQYF.